The sequence of this T cell receptor (beta chain) was determined in a study of blood T cell repertoires in COVID-19. Study as a whole: Samples came from the United States, Italy and Spain, spanning acute and convalescent COVID-19.

Notes on this clone: An end of the junction does not agree with germline; a read error may underlie this.

The CDR3 consists of 15 residues. The germline CDR1 and CDR2 sequences are ENHRY and SYGVKD. Source study methods: Amplified reference gene primers provided the basis for estimating nucleated cell counts. Data came from immunoSEQ multiplex PCR; TCRdb stores just in-frame clones and leaves some out. V, J and clone size were drawn from that table, and D and trimming were deduced from the DNA. Of about 150,000 clones listed, 75% to 90% are singletons. The V call is TRBV10-3, the J call TRBJ1-3, with D unclear. This receptor was identified in a woman aged 35 to 49 with acute or convalescent COVID-19. The sample comprised peripheral blood. This chain's CDR3 is CAISVGRGAGNTIYF. CDR3 in DNA: TGTGCCATCAGTGTCGGGAGAGGAGCTGGGAACACCATATATTTT.